This T cell receptor (beta chain) was sequenced during a study of OX40 agonist ivuxolimab in advanced cancers. For this clone: Its cognate antigen is unknown.

Measured with immunoSEQ multiplex PCR; TCRdb has only the in-frame clones, and not every one. The repertoire holds some 30,000 clones, about four fifths seen once, with approximately 12% in the top ten. Study outcomes and limitations: At 0.1 to 3.0 mg/kg and by week 6, clonal expansion occurred in CD4+ and CD8+ blood T cells. More expanded clones were found, on average, in CD8+ than in CD4+ T cells.

Trimming took 3 bases from V and 1 from J; bases not matched to a gene: 4. The CDR3 contains 15 residues. CDR1 is LNHDA and CDR2 is SQIVND in the germline V gene (reference sequence). This TCR derives from an adult with an advanced solid tumor such as melanoma, head and neck, liver or kidney cancer. The material sequenced was CD4+ or CD8+ T cells sorted from blood, taken in a trial of the OX40 agonist ivuxolimab. The V and J genes are TRBV19 and TRBJ2-5; TRBD1 matches at 8 bases. The CDR3 here is CASSIGQGIQETQYF. The CDR3 region has the DNA TGTGCCAGTAGTATCGGACAGGGTATCCAAGAGACCCAGTACTTC.